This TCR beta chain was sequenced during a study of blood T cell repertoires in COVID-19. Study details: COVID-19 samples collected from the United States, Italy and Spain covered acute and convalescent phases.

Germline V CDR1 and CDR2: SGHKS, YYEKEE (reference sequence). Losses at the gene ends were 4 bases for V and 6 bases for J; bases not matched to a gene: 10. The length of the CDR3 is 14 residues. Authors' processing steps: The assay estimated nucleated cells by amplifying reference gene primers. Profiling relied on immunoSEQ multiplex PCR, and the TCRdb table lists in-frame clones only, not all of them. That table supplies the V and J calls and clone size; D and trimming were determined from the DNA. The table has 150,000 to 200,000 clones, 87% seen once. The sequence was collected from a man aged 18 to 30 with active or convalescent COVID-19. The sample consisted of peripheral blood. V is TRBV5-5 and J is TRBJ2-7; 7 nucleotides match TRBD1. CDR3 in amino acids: CASSAQQGYPEQYF. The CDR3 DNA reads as TGTGCCAGCAGCGCCCAACAGGGGTATCCCGAGCAGTACTTC.